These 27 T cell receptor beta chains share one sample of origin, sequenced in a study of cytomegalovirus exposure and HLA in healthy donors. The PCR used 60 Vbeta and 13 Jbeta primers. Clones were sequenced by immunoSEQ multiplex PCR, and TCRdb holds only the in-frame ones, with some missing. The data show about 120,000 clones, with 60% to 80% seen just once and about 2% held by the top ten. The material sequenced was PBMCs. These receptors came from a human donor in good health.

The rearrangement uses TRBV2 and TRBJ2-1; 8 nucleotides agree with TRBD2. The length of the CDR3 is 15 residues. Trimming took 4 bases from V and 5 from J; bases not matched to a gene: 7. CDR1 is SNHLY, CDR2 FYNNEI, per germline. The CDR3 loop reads CASSARGGWNNEQFF. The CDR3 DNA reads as TGTGCCAGCAGTGCCCGGGGGGGCTGGAACAATGAGCAGTTCTTC.

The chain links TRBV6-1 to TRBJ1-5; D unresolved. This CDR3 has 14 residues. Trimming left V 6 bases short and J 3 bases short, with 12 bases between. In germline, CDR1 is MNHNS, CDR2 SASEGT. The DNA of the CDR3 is TGTGCCAGCAGCTTCGACACAAACAATCAGCCCCAGCATTTT. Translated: CASSFDTNNQPQHF.

The CDR3 reads CASSLAGVIGAEKLFF. CDR3 nucleotides: TGTGCCAGCAGCTTAGCAGGGGTTATAGGGGCGGAAAAACTGTTTTTT. The chain uses TRBV7-2 and TRBJ1-4, with a possible D match to TRBD1 (5 bases). Germline V CDR1 and CDR2: SGHTA, FQGNSA. This CDR3 contains 16 residues. V was clipped by 0 bases and J by 8 bases, with 16 bases between them.

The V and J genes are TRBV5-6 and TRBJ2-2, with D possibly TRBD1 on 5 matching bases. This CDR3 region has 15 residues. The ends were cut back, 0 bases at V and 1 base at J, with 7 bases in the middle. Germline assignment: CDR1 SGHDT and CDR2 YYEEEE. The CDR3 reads CASSLVGQNTGELFF. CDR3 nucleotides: TGTGCCAGCAGCTTGGTGGGGCAGAACACCGGGGAGCTGTTTTTT.

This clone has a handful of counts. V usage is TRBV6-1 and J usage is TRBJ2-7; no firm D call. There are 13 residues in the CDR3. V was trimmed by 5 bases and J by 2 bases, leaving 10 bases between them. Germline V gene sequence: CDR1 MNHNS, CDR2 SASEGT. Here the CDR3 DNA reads TGTGCCAGCAGTTATACCAGAACCTACGAGCAGTACTTC. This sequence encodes CASSYTRTYEQYF.

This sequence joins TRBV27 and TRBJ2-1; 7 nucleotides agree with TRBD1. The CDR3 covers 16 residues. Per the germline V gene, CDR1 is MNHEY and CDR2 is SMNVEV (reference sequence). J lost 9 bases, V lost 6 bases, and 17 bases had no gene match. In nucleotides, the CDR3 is TGTGCCAGCAGCGCCACCGGGACAGCCGTCGTTTTTGAGCAGTTCTTC. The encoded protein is CASSATGTAVVFEQFF.

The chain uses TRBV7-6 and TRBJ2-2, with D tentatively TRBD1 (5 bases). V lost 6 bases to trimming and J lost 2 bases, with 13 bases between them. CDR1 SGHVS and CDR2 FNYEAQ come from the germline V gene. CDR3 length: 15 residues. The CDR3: CASRETVSNTGELFF. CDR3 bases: TGTGCCAGCAGGGAGACAGTCTCCAACACCGGGGAGCTGTTTTTT.

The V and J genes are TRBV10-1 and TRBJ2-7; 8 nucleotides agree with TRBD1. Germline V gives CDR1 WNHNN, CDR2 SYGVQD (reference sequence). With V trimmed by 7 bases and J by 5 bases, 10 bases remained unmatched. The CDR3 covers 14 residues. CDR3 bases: TGCGCCAGCACCCACTCGGACAGGGACCACGAGCAGTACTTC. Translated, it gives CASTHSDRDHEQYF.

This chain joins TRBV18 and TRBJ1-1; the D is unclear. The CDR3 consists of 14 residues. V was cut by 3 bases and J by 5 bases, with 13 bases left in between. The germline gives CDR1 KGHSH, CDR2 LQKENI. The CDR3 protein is CASSPLGSGTEAFF. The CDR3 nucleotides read TGTGCCAGCTCACCTCTGGGCAGTGGGACTGAAGCTTTCTTT.

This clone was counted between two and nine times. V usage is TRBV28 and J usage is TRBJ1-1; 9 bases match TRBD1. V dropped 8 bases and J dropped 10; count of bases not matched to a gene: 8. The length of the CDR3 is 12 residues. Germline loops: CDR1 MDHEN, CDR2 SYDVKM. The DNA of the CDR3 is TGTGCCAGCGCTAACAGGGGGCGCGGAGCTTTCTTT. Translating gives CASANRGRGAFF. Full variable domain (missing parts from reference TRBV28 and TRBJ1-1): DVKVTQSSRYLVKRTGEKVFLECVQDMDHENMFWYRQDPGLGLRLIYFSYDVKMKEKGDIPEGYSVSREKKERFSLILESASTNQTSMYLCASANRGRGAFFGQGTRLTVV.

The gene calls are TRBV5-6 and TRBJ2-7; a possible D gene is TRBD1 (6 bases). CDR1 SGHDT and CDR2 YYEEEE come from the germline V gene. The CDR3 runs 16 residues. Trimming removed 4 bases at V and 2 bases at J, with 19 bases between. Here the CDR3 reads CASSTEPRQEPYEQYF. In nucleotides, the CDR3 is TGTGCCAGCAGCACGGAACCTCGACAGGAGCCCTACGAGCAGTACTTC. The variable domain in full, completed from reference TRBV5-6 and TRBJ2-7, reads DAGVTQSPTHLIKTRGQQVTLRCSPKSGHDTVSWYQQALGQGPQFIFQYYEEEERQRGNFPDRFSGHQFPNYSSELNVNALLLGDSALYLCASSTEPRQEPYEQYFGPGTRLTVT.

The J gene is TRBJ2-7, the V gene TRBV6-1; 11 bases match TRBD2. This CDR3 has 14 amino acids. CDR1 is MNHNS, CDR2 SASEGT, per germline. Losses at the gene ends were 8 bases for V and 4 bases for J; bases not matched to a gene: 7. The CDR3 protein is CASGRTSGWYEQYF. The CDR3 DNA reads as TGTGCCAGCGGACGGACTAGCGGGTGGTACGAGCAGTACTTC.

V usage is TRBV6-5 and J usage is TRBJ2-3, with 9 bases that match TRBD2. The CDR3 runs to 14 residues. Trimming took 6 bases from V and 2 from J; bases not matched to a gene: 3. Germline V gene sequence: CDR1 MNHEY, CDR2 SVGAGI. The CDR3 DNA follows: TGTGCCAGCAGGCGGGGGGGAAACACAGATACGCAGTATTTT. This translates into CASRRGGNTDTQYF.

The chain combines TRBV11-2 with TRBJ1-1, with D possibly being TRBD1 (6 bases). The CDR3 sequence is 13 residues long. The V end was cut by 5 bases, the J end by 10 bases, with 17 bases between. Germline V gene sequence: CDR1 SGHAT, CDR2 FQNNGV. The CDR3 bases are TGTGCCAGCAGCCTCCACAGGGCTAGTGTAGCTTTCTTT. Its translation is CASSLHRASVAFF.

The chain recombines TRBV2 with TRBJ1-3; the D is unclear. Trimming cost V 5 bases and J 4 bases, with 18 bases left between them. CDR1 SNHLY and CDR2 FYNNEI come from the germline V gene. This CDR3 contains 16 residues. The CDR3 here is CASSFYLQSNGNTIYF. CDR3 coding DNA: TGTGCCAGCAGTTTTTACTTACAGTCAAACGGAAACACCATATATTTT.

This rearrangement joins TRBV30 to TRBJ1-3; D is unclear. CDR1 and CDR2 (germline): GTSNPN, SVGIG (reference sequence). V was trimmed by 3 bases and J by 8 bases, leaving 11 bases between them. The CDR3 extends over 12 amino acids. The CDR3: CAWSPGLDTIYF. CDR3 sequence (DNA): TGTGCCTGGAGCCCGGGGTTGGACACCATATATTTT. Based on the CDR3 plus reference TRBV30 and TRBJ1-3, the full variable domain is SQTIHQWPATLVQPVGSPLSLECTVEGTSNPNLYWYRQAAGRGLQLLFYSVGIGQISSEVPQNLSASRPQDRQFILSSKKLLLSDSGFYLCAWSPGLDTIYFGEGSWLTVV.

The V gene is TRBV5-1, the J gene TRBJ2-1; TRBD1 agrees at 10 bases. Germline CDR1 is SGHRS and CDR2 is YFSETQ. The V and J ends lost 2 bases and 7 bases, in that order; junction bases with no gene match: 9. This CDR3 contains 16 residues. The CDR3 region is CASSFSSGTGVNEQFF. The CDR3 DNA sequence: TGCGCCAGCAGCTTCTCATCCGGGACAGGGGTTAATGAGCAGTTCTTC.

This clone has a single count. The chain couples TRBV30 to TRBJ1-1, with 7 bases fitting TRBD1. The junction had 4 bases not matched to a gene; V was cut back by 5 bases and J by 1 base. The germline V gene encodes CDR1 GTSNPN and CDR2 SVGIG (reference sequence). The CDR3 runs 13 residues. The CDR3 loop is CAWGGQQNTEAFF. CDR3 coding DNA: TGTGCCTGGGGGGGACAGCAGAACACTGAAGCTTTCTTT. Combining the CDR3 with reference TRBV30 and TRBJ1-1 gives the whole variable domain SQTIHQWPATLVQPVGSPLSLECTVEGTSNPNLYWYRQAAGRGLQLLFYSVGIGQISSEVPQNLSASRPQDRQFILSSKKLLLSDSGFYLCAWGGQQNTEAFFGQGTRLTVV.

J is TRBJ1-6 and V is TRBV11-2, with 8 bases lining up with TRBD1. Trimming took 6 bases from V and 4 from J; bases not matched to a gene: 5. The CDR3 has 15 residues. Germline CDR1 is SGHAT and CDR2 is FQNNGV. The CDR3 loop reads CASRTGQDYNSPLHF. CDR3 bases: TGTGCCAGCAGAACGGGACAGGATTATAATTCACCCCTCCACTTT.

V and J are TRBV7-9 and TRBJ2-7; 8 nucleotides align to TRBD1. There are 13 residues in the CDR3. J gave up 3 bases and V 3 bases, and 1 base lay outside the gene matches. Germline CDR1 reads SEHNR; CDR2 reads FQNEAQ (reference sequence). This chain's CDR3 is CASSLGQDYEQYF. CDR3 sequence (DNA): TGTGCCAGCAGCTTGGGACAGGACTACGAGCAGTACTTC.

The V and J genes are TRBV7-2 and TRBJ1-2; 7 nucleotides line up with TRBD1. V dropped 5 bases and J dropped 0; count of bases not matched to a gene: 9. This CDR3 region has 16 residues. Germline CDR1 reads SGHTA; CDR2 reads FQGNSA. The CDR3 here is CASSARQGRANYGYTF. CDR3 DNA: TGTGCCAGCAGCGCCCGACAGGGACGGGCTAACTATGGCTACACCTTC.

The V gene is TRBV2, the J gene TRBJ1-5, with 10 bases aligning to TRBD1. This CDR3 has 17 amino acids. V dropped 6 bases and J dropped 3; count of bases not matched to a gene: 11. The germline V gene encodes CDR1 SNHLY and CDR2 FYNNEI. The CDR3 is CASSHGGTGASNQPQHF. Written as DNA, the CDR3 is TGTGCCAGCAGCCATGGGGGGACAGGGGCCTCCAATCAGCCCCAGCATTTT.

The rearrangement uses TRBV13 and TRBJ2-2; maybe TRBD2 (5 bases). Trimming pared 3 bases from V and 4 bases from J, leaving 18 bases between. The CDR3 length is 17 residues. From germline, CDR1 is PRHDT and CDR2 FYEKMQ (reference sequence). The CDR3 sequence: CASSLPPISRGTGELFF. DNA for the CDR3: TGTGCCAGCAGCTTGCCCCCGATTAGCCGGGGCACCGGGGAGCTGTTTTTT.

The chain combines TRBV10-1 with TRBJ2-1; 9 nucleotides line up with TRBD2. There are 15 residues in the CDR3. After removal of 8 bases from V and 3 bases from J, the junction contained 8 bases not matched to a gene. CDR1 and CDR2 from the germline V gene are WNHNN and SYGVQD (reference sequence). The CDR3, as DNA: TGCGCCAGCCCTCGACTAGCGGAGGGCTACAATGAGCAGTTCTTC. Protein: CASPRLAEGYNEQFF.

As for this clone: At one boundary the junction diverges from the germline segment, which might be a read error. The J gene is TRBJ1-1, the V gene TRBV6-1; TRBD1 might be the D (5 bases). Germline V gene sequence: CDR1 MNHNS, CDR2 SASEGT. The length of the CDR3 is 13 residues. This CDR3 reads CASREDRNTEAFF. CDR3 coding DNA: TGTGCCAGCAGGGAAGACAGGAACACTGAAGCTTTCTTT.

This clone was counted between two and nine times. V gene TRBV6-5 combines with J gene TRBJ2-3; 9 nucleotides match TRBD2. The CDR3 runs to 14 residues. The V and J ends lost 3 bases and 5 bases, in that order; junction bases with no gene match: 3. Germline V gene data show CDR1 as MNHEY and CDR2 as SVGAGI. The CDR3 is CASSYSGSRDTQYF. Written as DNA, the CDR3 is TGTGCCAGCAGTTATAGCGGGAGTAGAGATACGCAGTATTTT.

The CDR3 is CASSVVPGNTGELFF. CDR3 coding DNA: TGTGCCAGCAGCGTAGTGCCGGGGAACACCGGGGAGCTGTTTTTT. The V gene is TRBV9, the J gene TRBJ2-2; D remains ambiguous. The CDR3 loop spans 15 amino acids. Between the trimmed V and J ends, which lost 0 bases and 1 base, there was a span of 7 bases. CDR1 is SGDLS, CDR2 YYNGEE, per germline. The whole variable domain, remainder taken from reference TRBV9 and TRBJ2-2, is DSGVTQTPKHLITATGQRVTLRCSPRSGDLSVYWYQQSLDQGLQFLIQYYNGEERAKGNILERFSAQQFPDLHSELNLSSLELGDSALYFCASSVVPGNTGELFFGEGSRLTVL.